Listed here are 29 T cell receptor beta chains from one sample, sequenced in a study of T cell repertoires in cytomegalovirus infection. A single record per CDR3 protein comes from TCRdb applying MiXCR to the reads. The sample has about 110,000 distinct CDR3 sequences; about 28% are singletons. No antigen is known for these receptors. The sequencing used CD8+ T cells from cultured PBMCs, collected from culture after CMV antigen stimulation. The receptor source for this set is a human donor in good health (CMV status not recorded). Some clones in this sample may be carry-over from other donors' samples.

This clonotype was seen at least ten times. V and J are TRBV4-1 and TRBJ2-7; 7 positions agree with TRBD1. Per germline, CDR1 MGHRA and CDR2 YSYEKL. With 0 bases clipped from V and 2 bases from J, the junction kept 10 bases outside the gene matches. The CDR3 spans 17 residues. CDR3 sequence reads: CASSQDPSDRSAYEQYF. The DNA for the CDR3 is TGCGCCAGCAGCCAAGACCCGTCGGACAGGAGCGCCTACGAGCAGTACTTC.

This clonotype has a count of ten or more. The rearrangement links TRBV4-1 to TRBJ2-5; D is perhaps TRBD2 (5 bases). With 1 base removed from V and 3 bases from J, the gap between germline ends came to 9 bases. The CDR3 has 14 residues. Germline CDR1 is MGHRA and CDR2 is YSYEKL. CDR3 sequence: CASSQGPLEETQYF. The CDR3 region has the DNA TGCGCCAGCAGCCAAGGGCCACTAGAAGAGACCCAGTACTTC.

This clonotype was detected ten times or more. The gene calls are TRBV12-3 or TRBV12-4 and TRBJ2-1; D gene unclear. The V and J ends lost 8 bases and 6 bases respectively, with 14 bases between them. This CDR3 contains 13 residues. The CDR3, as DNA: TGTGCCAGCGCGAAGATAGGGCTCAATGAGCAGTTCTTC. Its translation: CASAKIGLNEQFF.

In nucleotides, the CDR3 is TGTGCCAGCAGCGAGGTGGGGGGGGGGAGCGAAGAGACCCAGTACTTC. It is translated as CASSEVGGGSEETQYF. The chain uses TRBV5-3 and TRBJ2-5, with 7 positions matching TRBD2. TRBV5-3 is flagged as an ORF with uncertain function. J lost 3 bases, V lost 8 bases, and 16 bases had no gene match. The CDR3 has 16 residues.

A few counts support this clonotype. This chain links TRBV28 with TRBJ1-1; 7 bases fit TRBD1. V dropped 5 bases and J dropped 8; count of bases not matched to a gene: 2. CDR1 and CDR2 (germline): MDHEN, SYDVKM. The length of the CDR3 is 11 residues. CDR3 sequence: CASSRGLEAFF. The CDR3 nucleotides read TGTGCCAGCAGTAGGGGGCTAGAAGCTTTCTTT.

There are a few counts of this clonotype. This chain uses TRBV20-1 with TRBJ2-7, with D possibly matching TRBD1 (5 bases). The length of the CDR3 is 11 residues. Trimming took 6 bases from V and 3 from J, leaving 9 bases between them. CDR1 DFQATT and CDR2 SNEGSKA come from the germline V gene (reference sequence). DNA of the CDR3: TGCAGTGCACGTACAGGCTACGAGCAGTACTTC. Amino acids: CSARTGYEQYF.

This clonotype has more than one count but fewer than ten. The chain couples TRBV18 to TRBJ2-1, with D tentatively TRBD1 or TRBD2 (5 bases each). V was clipped by 3 bases and J by 7 bases, with 7 bases between them. Germline CDR1 and CDR2: KGHSH and LQKENI. CDR3 length: 12 residues. CDR3 protein: CASSPWGNEQFF. The CDR3 DNA reads TGTGCCAGCTCACCTTGGGGGAATGAGCAGTTCTTC.

This clonotype was observed a few times. The chain links TRBV6-6 to TRBJ1-1, with D uncertain. The germline V gene encodes CDR1 MNHNY and CDR2 SVGAGI (reference sequence). V lost 5 bases and J 5 bases, leaving 18 bases between the germline ends. The CDR3 spans 15 residues. The CDR3 DNA is TGTGCCAGCAGTCCCCGGGCCCCAACCAGTACTGAAGCTTTCTTT. It is translated as CASSPRAPTSTEAFF.

This clonotype occurred a few times. The rearrangement joins TRBV4-1 to TRBJ1-1; possibly TRBD1 for D (5 bases). V was trimmed by 3 bases and J by 4 bases, leaving 12 bases between them. Per the germline V gene, CDR1 is MGHRA and CDR2 is YSYEKL. The CDR3 has 14 residues. CDR3 amino acids: CASSHGQGGTEAFF. CDR3 sequence (DNA): TGCGCCAGCAGCCACGGCCAGGGAGGCACTGAAGCTTTCTTT.

The chain has TRBV12-3 or TRBV12-4 and TRBJ2-1; no reliable D call. V was shortened by 3 bases and J by 1 base, with 7 bases between the two germline ends. This CDR3 region has 14 residues. CDR3 sequence reads: CASSFEGSYNEQFF. For the CDR3, the DNA is TGTGCCAGCAGTTTTGAAGGGTCCTACAATGAGCAGTTCTTC.

The table lists this clonotype with a count of one. The genes are TRBV14 and TRBJ2-2, with D possibly being TRBD1 or TRBD2 (5 bases each). Trimming pared 3 bases from V and 6 bases from J, leaving 17 bases between. CDR1 is SGHDN, CDR2 FVKESK, per germline. This CDR3 spans 16 amino acids. Here the CDR3 reads CASSQGVFLDAGELFF. Written as DNA, the CDR3 is TGTGCCAGCAGCCAGGGGGTGTTCTTAGACGCCGGGGAGCTGTTTTTT.

The chain carries TRBV7-6 and TRBJ1-1; D is ambiguous. V was cut by 10 bases and J by 0 bases, with 9 bases left in between. CDR1 SGHVS and CDR2 FNYEAQ come from the germline V gene. CDR3 length: 12 amino acids. The CDR3 nucleotides are TGTGCCATCTCTCCGATGAACACTGAAGCTTTCTTT. Encoded protein: CAISPMNTEAFF.

The rearrangement links TRBV5-1 to TRBJ1-1; 7 bases are a match to TRBD1. CDR1 is SGHRS, CDR2 YFSETQ, per germline. CDR3 length equals 15 residues. The V and J ends lost 2 bases and 1 base, in that order; junction bases with no gene match: 5. The CDR3 spells CASSLNRGTNTEAFF. The CDR3 DNA reads as TGCGCCAGCAGCTTAAACAGGGGAACGAACACTGAAGCTTTCTTT.

V gene TRBV7-2 combines with J gene TRBJ1-1; possibly TRBD1 for D (5 bases). Trimming stripped 8 bases from V and 0 bases from J, with 16 bases between. In germline, CDR1 is SGHTA, CDR2 FQGNSA. The CDR3 has 15 residues. CDR3 in DNA: TGTGCCAGCTCAATTTACAGGAGCATGAACACTGAAGCTTTCTTT. It yields the protein CASSIYRSMNTEAFF.

The V and J genes are TRBV20-1 and TRBJ1-5; 7 bases are a match to TRBD1. Germline CDR1 and CDR2: DFQATT and SNEGSKA (reference sequence). V lost 2 bases and J lost 7; bases outside the gene matches: 5. CDR3 length equals 13 residues. The CDR3 is CSARRQGGQPQHF. CDR3 sequence (DNA): TGCAGTGCTAGAAGACAGGGCGGCCAGCCCCAGCATTTT.

The V and J genes are TRBV4-3 and TRBJ1-5; D call uncertain. The V end was cut by 2 bases, the J end by 4 bases, with 12 bases between. Germline V gene data show CDR1 as LGHNA and CDR2 as YSLEER. This CDR3 contains 15 residues. CDR3 coding DNA: TGCGCCAGCAGCCAAAGAGTCGGGGAGAATCAGCCCCAGCATTTT. It is translated as CASSQRVGENQPQHF.

V gene TRBV7-9 combines with J gene TRBJ2-3; 7 nucleotides align to TRBD2. This CDR3 has 16 amino acids. V was pared by 5 bases and J by 1 base, with 9 bases of the junction left unmatched. Germline CDR1 reads SEHNR; CDR2 reads FQNEAQ (reference sequence). CDR3 in DNA: TGTGCCAGCAGCCCACCTACAGCGGGGCGCACAGATACGCAGTATTTT. The encoded protein is CASSPPTAGRTDTQYF.

This clonotype was recorded many times. V usage is TRBV7-2 and J usage is TRBJ2-1; D is tentatively TRBD1 or TRBD2 (5 bases each). The CDR3 covers 12 residues. Deletions cut 5 bases from V and 10 bases from J, with 12 bases between. Germline CDR1 reads SGHTA; CDR2 reads FQGNSA. CDR3 in amino acids: CASSPGPKEQFF. For the CDR3, the DNA is TGTGCCAGCAGCCCGGGACCCAAGGAGCAGTTCTTC.

The V call is TRBV6-5, the J call TRBJ1-1; 7 bases match TRBD1. The CDR3 contains 12 residues. CDR1 is MNHEY and CDR2 is SVGAGI in the germline V gene. The junction had 0 bases not matched to a gene; V was cut back by 0 bases and J by 8 bases. The CDR3, as DNA: TGTGCCAGCAGTTACTCGGGACAGGAAGCTTTCTTT. Its protein product is CASSYSGQEAFF.

With respect to this clonotype: This clone may be a read error of a much larger clone one base away. This chain uses TRBV7-9 with TRBJ1-2; tentatively, D is TRBD1 (5 bases). Germline lookup yields CDR1 SEHNR and CDR2 FQNEAQ (reference sequence). The CDR3 spans 16 residues. The CDR3 sequence is CAGSLAEGEAGSRYTF. DNA of the CDR3: TGTGCCGGCAGCTTAGCGGAAGGGGAGGCAGGGAGTCGCTACACCTTC.

This clonotype came up many times. V gene TRBV7-8 combines with J gene TRBJ1-5; no firm D call. Germline V CDR1 and CDR2: SGHVS, FQNEAQ. The CDR3 runs 12 residues. The DNA for the CDR3 is TGTGCAGGAGGGAGGGGCAATCAGCCCCAGCATTTT. Protein: CAGGRGNQPQHF.

V usage is TRBV5-6 and J usage is TRBJ2-1, with D possibly matching TRBD1 (5 bases). The CDR3 contains 16 residues. Germline CDR1 reads SGHDT; CDR2 reads YYEEEE. Trimming pared 3 bases from V and 6 bases from J, leaving 19 bases between. The CDR3 DNA follows: TGTGCCAGCAGCTCACGACAGACGAATAACCCCAATGAGCAGTTCTTC. Translating gives CASSSRQTNNPNEQFF.

Details on this clonotype: A junction end diverges from the germline sequence, so it may reflect a read error. V and J are TRBV7-6 and TRBJ2-7, with D uncertain. The germline gives CDR1 SGHVS, CDR2 FNYEAQ. This CDR3 is built from 13 residues. The CDR3 nucleotides read TGTGCCAGCAGCTTAGCGCCCGCCTACAAGCAGTACTTC. It codes for CASSLAPAYKQYF.

The rearrangement links TRBV12-3 or TRBV12-4 to TRBJ2-7; D call uncertain. The V end lost 3 bases, the J end lost 7 bases, and 10 bases lay between the germline ends. The CDR3 consists of 12 residues. The CDR3 reads CASSFLVGEQYF. DNA for the CDR3: TGTGCCAGCAGTTTCTTAGTTGGGGAGCAGTACTTC.

The rearrangement joins TRBV12-3 or TRBV12-4 to TRBJ1-4; 8 positions agree with TRBD1. CDR3 size: 14 residues. The junction had 6 bases not matched to a gene; V was cut back by 5 bases and J by 7 bases. In nucleotides, the CDR3 is TGTGCCAGCAGTGACAGGGGAAACAGTGAAAAACTGTTTTTT. Translated: CASSDRGNSEKLFF.

This clonotype was picked up a small number of times. The chain uses TRBV11-2 and TRBJ1-1; D ambiguous. The V and J ends lost 0 bases and 6 bases respectively, with 14 bases between them. This CDR3 contains 15 residues. Germline V gene data show CDR1 as SGHAT and CDR2 as FQNNGV. CDR3: CASSLESSLGAEAFF. The CDR3 DNA reads as TGTGCCAGCAGCTTAGAGTCGTCGCTTGGCGCTGAAGCTTTCTTT.

The J gene is TRBJ2-1, the V gene TRBV7-2; TRBD1 aligns across 10 bases. CDR1 SGHTA and CDR2 FQGNSA come from the germline V gene. The CDR3 consists of 18 residues. The J segment lost 3 bases and the V segment lost 5 bases, leaving 13 bases of the junction unmatched. For the CDR3, the DNA is TGTGCCAGCAGCCCATTTAGGATGGGACAGGGGTACTACAATGAGCAGTTCTTC. Translation: CASSPFRMGQGYYNEQFF. The full variable domain, with the rest looked up from reference TRBV7-2 and TRBJ2-1, is GAGVSQSPSNKVTEKGKDVELRCDPISGHTALYWYRQSLGQGLEFLIYFQGNSAPDKSGLPSDRFSAERTGGSVSTLTIQRTQQEDSAVYLCASSPFRMGQGYYNEQFFGPGTRLTVL.

The chain recombines TRBV20-1 with TRBJ1-5; D may be TRBD1 (6 bases). CDR1 DFQATT and CDR2 SNEGSKA come from the germline V gene (reference sequence). The V and J ends lost 2 bases and 0 bases respectively, with 11 bases between them. CDR3 length: 15 amino acids. CDR3 region: CSARKTGYSNQPQHF. The CDR3, as DNA: TGCAGTGCTAGAAAGACAGGATATAGCAATCAGCCCCAGCATTTT.

The rearrangement uses TRBV5-4 and TRBJ1-1, with no clear D. CDR1 SGHNT and CDR2 YYREEE come from the germline V gene (reference sequence). V was cut by 3 bases and J by 6 bases, with 12 bases left in between. CDR3 length: 13 residues. The CDR3 nucleotides are TGTGCCAGCAGCTCGACCCTAATGGCTGAAGCTTTCTTT. Residues: CASSSTLMAEAFF.